The rows below give T cell receptor beta chains drawn from one sample of a study of blood T cell repertoires in COVID-19. The table came from immunoSEQ multiplex PCR; TCRdb's copy has only in-frame clones and leaves some out. The sample lists around 380,000 clones, about 89% occurring once. The sequencing input was PBMCs or T cells enriched from blood (not recorded which). The source of these receptors is a man between 25 and 39 years old who had recovered from COVID-19. The conserved cysteine and the conserved F or W are not part of the CDR3 here.

V gene	J gene	CDR3 protein
TRBV2	TRBJ1-1	ASSEGDYRAF
TRBV6-1	TRBJ2-5	ASSEARTEVGTQY
TRBV7-2	TRBJ1-4	ASSQGQLATNEKLF
TRBV6-2/TRBV6-3	TRBJ1-5	ASSAQGAGQPQH
TRBV11-2	TRBJ1-1	ASRLVGGTTEAF
TRBV9	TRBJ1-2	ASSASLEGFGNYGYT
TRBV5-1	TRBJ2-1	ASSLYEMEEKF
TRBV9	TRBJ2-7	ASSRRTGQDEQY
TRBV9	TRBJ2-3	ASSVDSTTDTQY
TRBV30	TRBJ1-1	AWSPLGQGNTEAF
TRBV19	TRBJ2-3	ASSPQNRGSDTQY
TRBV5-6	TRBJ2-1	ASRSTGGVNEQF
TRBV4-2	TRBJ2-1	ASSQDPRGGYNEQF
TRBV19	TRBJ1-2	ASKIQVRYT
TRBV27	TRBJ1-5	ASSFYRDQPQH
TRBV6-1	TRBJ2-5	ASSEERFQETQY
TRBV19	TRBJ1-2	ASSISRVVTNYGYT
TRBV6-1	TRBJ1-4	ASSEAWLNEKLF
TRBV7-2	TRBJ2-6	ASSSGQLSGANVLT
TRBV27	TRBJ1-1	ASTGTSFMNTEAF
TRBV4-2	TRBJ1-5	ASSQQINQPQH
TRBV5-1	TRBJ2-2	ASSLDGGSGELF
TRBV13	TRBJ1-2	ASSNGTGELYYGYT
TRBV6-5	TRBJ1-1	ASSYRGWNTEAF
TRBV19	TRBJ1-1	ASSTRTGGREAF
TRBV5-6	TRBJ2-5	ASSHFQGGQMGSQY
TRBV15	TRBJ2-4	ATSPPGTGNIQY
TRBV28	TRBJ1-2	ASSSGQGNYGYT
TRBV18	TRBJ1-2	ASSPRLDQYLNYGYT
TRBV4-2	TRBJ1-5	ASSQDAGGNQPQH
TRBV19	TRBJ2-3	ASSIVRGDTQY
TRBV9	TRBJ1-1	ASSPTGRNTEAF
TRBV27	TRBJ2-7	ASSQTSGGEEQY
TRBV6-6	TRBJ1-2	ASRMRTGLNYGYT
TRBV5-6	TRBJ1-6	ASSRQDRASSPLH
TRBV10-1	TRBJ2-7	ASSEAGTGVYEQY
TRBV25-1	TRBJ1-3	ASTWGSSGNTIY
TRBV4-1	TRBJ2-5	ASSPSWGEETQY
TRBV7-6	TRBJ1-2	ASSLGNRGSNDYGYT
TRBV7-9	TRBJ1-2	ASSDRTRRSGYT
TRBV3-1/TRBV3-2	TRBJ1-2	ASSQVETGASGYT
TRBV9	TRBJ2-1	ASSVTTSGGPAEQF